This T cell receptor (beta chain) derives from a study of T cells in Graves' hyperthyroidism and ophthalmopathy. Overall study context: The blood sample was taken at first diagnosis, before treatment began. Study-level points and caveats: Ophthalmopathy and stable hyperthyroidism were told apart by a 13 V-J model. Within blood appeared most thyroid clonotypes that had expanded above 0.001.

Amplification targeted TCR beta CDR3 regions from RNA transcripts. The TCR CDR3 first-round RT-PCR relied on the HTBI primer set. MiXCR, applied by TCRdb to the multiplex PCR reads, yields one record per CDR3 protein. The sample contains around 490,000 distinct CDR3 sequences, 20% of which appear only once. The germline V gene encodes CDR1 LGHDT and CDR2 YNNKEL (reference sequence). V dropped 3 bases and J dropped 5 bases, with 10 bases sitting between them. This CDR3 is 13 amino acids long. This clonotype has a count of ten or more. As yet, its antigen is unknown. Clinical symptoms, serum thyroxine and TRAb, thyroid ultrasound and orbital computed tomography together formed the diagnostic basis.

The chain has TRBV3-1 and TRBJ1-1; D not resolved. The source material was blood. This clonotype was obtained from a man in his forties with Graves' ophthalmopathy. CDR3 DNA: TGTGCCAGCAGCCATTTCCCGAGGACTGAAGCTTTCTTT. Its protein is CASSHFPRTEAFF. Looking up the rest from reference TRBV3-1 and TRBJ1-1 gives the full variable domain: DTAVSQTPKYLVTQMGNDKSIKCEQNLGHDTMYWYKQDSKKFLKIMFSYNNKELIINETVPNRFSPKSPDKAHLNLHINSLELGDSAVYFCASSHFPRTEAFFGQGTRLTVV.